This entry concerns a single T cell receptor beta chain. The antigen remains unidentified. This specimen comes from a study of T cell responses to AZD1222 COVID-19 vaccine. Broader study findings: Clonal diversity may have been underestimated, and the donors were mostly white British, with more females than males. Reportedly, nearly half the spike-specific TCRs target unmutated variant regions.

The length of the CDR3 is 15 residues. CDR1 is SGHTA and CDR2 is FQGTGA in the germline V gene. Trimming at V came to 6 bases and at J to 6 bases, leaving 7 bases not matched to a gene. Assay used: immunoSEQ multiplex PCR; TCRdb lists only in-frame clones, some missing. The table includes 85,000 to 130,000 clones, approximately 86% detected once. The J gene is TRBJ2-1, the V gene TRBV7-3, with 11 bases lining up with TRBD2. Sequenced here: peripheral blood, sampled 28 days after the second dose of the MenACWY control vaccine. The origin of this receptor is an adult who received the MenACWY meningococcal vaccine as a control. For the CDR3, the DNA is TGTGCCAGCAGTTCCCTAGCGGGGGGCCGCAATGAGCAGTTCTTC. Translating it yields CASSSLAGGRNEQFF.